Reported below is one T cell receptor beta chain. Its antigen is as yet unknown. This specimen belongs to a study of CD8+ T cells in alopecia areata. Germline V gives CDR1 GTSNPN, CDR2 SVGIG (reference sequence). The CDR3 length is 14 residues. The V gene lost 3 bases and the J gene lost 7 bases, with 13 bases spanning the gap. cDNA prepared by RNA extraction and subsequent reverse transcription served as the template for sequencing. Here immunoSEQ multiplex PCR was the method, and the copy in TCRdb shows in-frame clones only, minus some. The data contain 200,000 to 250,000 clones, approximately 65% of them seen just once; the ten biggest clones take up 0.95% to 1.5%. The treatment here: oral pan-JAK inhibitor, 5-10 mg twice daily. Collected material from alopecia areata patients comprised lesional scalp punch biopsies and peripheral blood. Points from the study as a whole: Under tofacitinib, fewer expanded CD8+ clones appeared among the top 100 scalp clones. A great number of expanded lesional clones endured in scalp and blood during tofacitinib.

The V call is TRBV30, the J call TRBJ1-6; maybe TRBD1 (5 bases). The sequenced sample was CD4+ T cells sorted from blood, obtained between weeks 43 and 45, from a patient treated with tofacitinib. This TCR was sampled from a human donor with alopecia areata. DNA of the CDR3: TGTGCCTGGAGGCCAGGGATTTGGAATTCACCCCTCCACTTT. Amino acids: CAWRPGIWNSPLHF.